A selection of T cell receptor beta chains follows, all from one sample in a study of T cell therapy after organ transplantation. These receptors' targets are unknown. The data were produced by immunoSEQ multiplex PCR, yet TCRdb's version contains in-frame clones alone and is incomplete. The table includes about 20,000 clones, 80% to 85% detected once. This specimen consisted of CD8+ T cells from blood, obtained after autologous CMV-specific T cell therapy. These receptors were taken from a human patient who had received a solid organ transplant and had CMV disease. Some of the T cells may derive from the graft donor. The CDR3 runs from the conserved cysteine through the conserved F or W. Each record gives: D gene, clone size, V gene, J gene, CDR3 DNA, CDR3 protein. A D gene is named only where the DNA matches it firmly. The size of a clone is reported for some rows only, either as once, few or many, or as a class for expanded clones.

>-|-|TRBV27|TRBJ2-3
TGTGCCAGCAGTCCCTTGGGAGATACGCAGTATTTT
CASSPLGDTQYF
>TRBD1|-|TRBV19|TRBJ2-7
TGTGCCAGTAGTATCGGGACAGGGCCCTTTTACGAGCAGTACTTC
CASSIGTGPFYEQYF
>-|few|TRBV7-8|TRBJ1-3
TGTGCCAGCAGCACAGACCCTCCCACCGGTTTCGGAAACACCATATATTTT
CASSTDPPTGFGNTIYF
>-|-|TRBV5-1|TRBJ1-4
TGCGCCAGCAGCCTCGGACTGCCGGGAGAAAAACTGTTTTTT
CASSLGLPGEKLFF
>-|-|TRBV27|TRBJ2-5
TGTGCCAGCACCCACAAGGGGGGAATGTACCAAGAGACCCAGTACTTC
CASTHKGGMYQETQYF
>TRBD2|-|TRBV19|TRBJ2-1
TGTGCCAGTAGATGGCGGGAGGACTCCTACAATGAGCAGTTCTTC
CASRWREDSYNEQFF
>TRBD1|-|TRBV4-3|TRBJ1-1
TGCGCCAGCAGCCGGGGGGACAGCCAGAACACTGAAGCTTTCTTT
CASSRGDSQNTEAFF
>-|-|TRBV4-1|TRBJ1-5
TGCGCCAGCAGCCACGGACAGCCTGATCAGCCCCAGCATTTT
CASSHGQPDQPQHF
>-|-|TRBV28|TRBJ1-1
TGTGCCAGCAGTTTACCAGGCGCGAACACTGAAGCTTTCTTT
CASSLPGANTEAFF
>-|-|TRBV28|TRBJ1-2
TGTGCCAGCCGTACGGGAAGGGGGGTATACACCTTC
CASRTGRGVYTF
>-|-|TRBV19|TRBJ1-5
TGTGCCAGTAGTATTAAAGGTGGCCATTCCCAGCCCCAGCATTTT
CASSIKGGHSQPQHF
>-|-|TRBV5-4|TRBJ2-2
TGTGCCTCCAGTTTTGGCGCGAACACCGGGGAGCTGTTTTTT
CASSFGANTGELFF
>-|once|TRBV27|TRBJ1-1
TGTGCCAGCTCGGTGGGTGGCGCTGAAGCTTTCTTT
CASSVGGAEAFF
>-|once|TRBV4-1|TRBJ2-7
TGCGCCAGCAGCCAAGCGGTCGGGTACGAGCAGTACTTC
CASSQAVGYEQYF
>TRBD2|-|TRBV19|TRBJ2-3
TGTGCCATCGAACCGGGACTAGAGTGGGTCACAGATACGCAGTATTTT
CAIEPGLEWVTDTQYF
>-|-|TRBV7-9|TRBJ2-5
TGTGCCAGCAGCTTAGTGGAGACCCAGTACTTC
CASSLVETQYF
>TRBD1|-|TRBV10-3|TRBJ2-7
TGTGCCATCAGTGAGTCGACCCCCGACAGGGCCTACGAGCAGTACTTC
CAISESTPDRAYEQYF
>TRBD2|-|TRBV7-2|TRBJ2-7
TGTGCCAGCTCTAGCGGGAGGGGGTACGAGCAGTACTTC
CASSSGRGYEQYF
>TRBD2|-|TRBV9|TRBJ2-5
TGTGCCAGCAGCGCGGGGGGACTAGCCGGTGGGGAGACCCAGTACTTC
CASSAGGLAGGETQYF
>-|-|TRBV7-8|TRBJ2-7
TGTGCCAGCAGCTTCGGCTCCTACGAGCAGTACTTC
CASSFGSYEQYF
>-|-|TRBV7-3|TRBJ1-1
TGTGCCAGCAGCTTAATTGCGAACACTGAAGCTTTCTTT
CASSLIANTEAFF
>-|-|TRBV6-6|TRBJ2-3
TGTGCCAGCAGTTACTCGCATACGCAGTATTTT
CASSYSHTQYF
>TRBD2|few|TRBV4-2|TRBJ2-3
TGTGCCAGCAGCCAAGATGGACTAGCGGCAGATACGCAGTATTTT
CASSQDGLAADTQYF
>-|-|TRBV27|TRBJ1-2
TGTGCCAGCAGTGGGGGAGGCATTTCTTATGGCTACACCTTC
CASSGGGISYGYTF
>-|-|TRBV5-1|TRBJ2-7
TGCGCCAGCAGCTGGGACTCCTACGAGCAGTACTTC
CASSWDSYEQYF
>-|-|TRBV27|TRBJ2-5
TGTGCCAGCAGTTCCCATAGCGGATGGGAGACCCAGTACTTC
CASSSHSGWETQYF
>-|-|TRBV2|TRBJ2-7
TGTGCCAGCAGTGACCAACCGACCTACGAGCAGTACTTC
CASSDQPTYEQYF
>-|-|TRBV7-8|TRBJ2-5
TGTGCCAGCAGCCCTTCGGAGGGGGTGTTCCAAGAGACCCAGTACTTC
CASSPSEGVFQETQYF
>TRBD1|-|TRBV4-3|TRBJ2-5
TGCGCCAGCAGCCAAGAGGGGACAGGGGGCTTAGAGACCCAGTACTTC
CASSQEGTGGLETQYF
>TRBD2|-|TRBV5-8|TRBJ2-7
TGTGCCAGCAGCCAGACACCCGGGACTAGCGGGTATAAGTCCTACGAGCAGTACTTC
CASSQTPGTSGYKSYEQYF
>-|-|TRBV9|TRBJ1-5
TGTGCCAGCAGCGAGGGGGTTAGCAATCAGCCCCAGCATTTT
CASSEGVSNQPQHF
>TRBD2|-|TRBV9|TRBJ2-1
TGTGCCAGCAGCGTGAGCGGGATGACCTACAATGAGCAGTTCTTC
CASSVSGMTYNEQFF
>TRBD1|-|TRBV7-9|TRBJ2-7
TGTGCCAGCACCACTTGGGGGGACAGGGACTCCTACGAGCAGTACTTC
CASTTWGDRDSYEQYF
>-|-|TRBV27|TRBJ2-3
TGTGCCAGCAGTTCAACCCATACGCAGTATTTT
CASSSTHTQYF
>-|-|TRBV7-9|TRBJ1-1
TGTGCCAGCAGTCTAGGCACAGGGTACACTGAAGCTTTCTTT
CASSLGTGYTEAFF
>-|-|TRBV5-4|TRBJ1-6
TGTGCCAGCGGCTTGCAGGGTAATTCACCCCTCCACTTT
CASGLQGNSPLHF
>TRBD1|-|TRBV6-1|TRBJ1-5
TGTGCCAGCAGTGAATTACAGGGGGCACGGTCGGAAGAGCCCCAGCATTTT
CASSELQGARSEEPQHF
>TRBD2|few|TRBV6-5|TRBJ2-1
TGTGCCAGCAGTAATATAGCGGGCAGCAATGAGCAGTTCTTC
CASSNIAGSNEQFF
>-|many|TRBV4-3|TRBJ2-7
TGCGCCAGCAGCCAAGATCGAAGTGGGAGCGAGCAGTACTTC
CASSQDRSGSEQYF
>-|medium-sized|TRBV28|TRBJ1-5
TGTGCCAGCACTTGGGGACTCAATCAGCCCCAGCATTTT
CASTWGLNQPQHF
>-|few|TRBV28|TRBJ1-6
TGTGCCAGCAGTTTATGGGAGGACAGTAACAATTCACCCCTCCACTTT
CASSLWEDSNNSPLHF
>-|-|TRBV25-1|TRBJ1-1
TGTGCCAGCAGTGTCTGGGGGGGAACTGAAGCTTTCTTT
CASSVWGGTEAFF
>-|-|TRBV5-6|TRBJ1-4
TGTGCCAGCAGCTTGGGAGATTCTAATGAAAAACTGTTTTTT
CASSLGDSNEKLFF
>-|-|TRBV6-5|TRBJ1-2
TGTGCCAGCAGTCGGGTCCGGGCCCATGGCTACACCTTC
CASSRVRAHGYTF
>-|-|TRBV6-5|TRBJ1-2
TGTGCCAGCAGGGCCAGGCCTTATTATGGCTACACCTTC
CASRARPYYGYTF
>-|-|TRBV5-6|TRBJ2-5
TGTGCCAGCAGTCTCGAGGAGTCCCAAGAGACCCAGTACTTC
CASSLEESQETQYF
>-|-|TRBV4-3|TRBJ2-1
TGCGCCAGCAGCCAAGATCCGGGGTACTACAATGAGCAGTTCTTC
CASSQDPGYYNEQFF
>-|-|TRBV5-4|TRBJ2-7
TGTGCCAGCAGCTTAACGGTGGGTGAGCAGTACTTC
CASSLTVGEQYF
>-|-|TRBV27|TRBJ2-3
TGTGCCAGCAGTTCCCTGCGGGACCTCACAGATACGCAGTATTTT
CASSSLRDLTDTQYF
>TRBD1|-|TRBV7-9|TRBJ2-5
TGTGCCAGCAGCTTTCGGCAGGGGGCCCGGGAGACCCAGTACTTC
CASSFRQGARETQYF
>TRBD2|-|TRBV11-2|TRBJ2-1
TGTGCCAGCAGCAATTCCGGGACTACAACGTTCTTC
CASSNSGTTTFF
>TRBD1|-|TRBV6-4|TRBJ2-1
TGTGCCAGCAGTGACGGGACAGGGGAGGTGGATGAGCAGTTCTTC
CASSDGTGEVDEQFF
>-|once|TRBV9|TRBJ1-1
TGTGCCAGCAGCGTCTCCCCGAAACCTTTGAACACTGAAGCTTTCTTT
CASSVSPKPLNTEAFF
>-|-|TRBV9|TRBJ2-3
TGTGCCAGCAGTGAATCCAGGGTTACAGATACGCAGTATTTT
CASSESRVTDTQYF
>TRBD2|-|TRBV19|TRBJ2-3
TGTGCCAGTAGTTTCGGGACTAGCGTTAGCACAGATACGCAGTATTTT
CASSFGTSVSTDTQYF
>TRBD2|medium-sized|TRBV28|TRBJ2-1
TGTGCCAGCAGTCTGTTGGGACTAGCGGGAGAGGCAAATGAGCAGTTCTTC
CASSLLGLAGEANEQFF
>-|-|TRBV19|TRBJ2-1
TGTGCCAGTAGTATTTTCCGATTTGGCAAGGAGCAGTTCTTC
CASSIFRFGKEQFF
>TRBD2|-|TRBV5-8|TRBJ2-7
TGTGCCAGCAGCTTGACGGGGGGACGCGAGCAGTACTTC
CASSLTGGREQYF
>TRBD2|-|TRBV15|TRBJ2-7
TGTGCCACCAGCGAAGCCGGACTAGCGGTCTACGAGCAGTACTTC
CATSEAGLAVYEQYF